The rows below give T cell receptor beta chains drawn from one sample of a study of CD8 T cells in ankylosing spondylitis. Using its own MiXCR run on the 5' RACE reads, TCRdb lists one record per CDR3 protein. The table has 300,000 to 350,000 distinct CDR3 sequences, around 10% seen once. Sequenced: blood, either unsorted or a sorted T cell fraction (not recorded which). These receptors were obtained from a female donor with ankylosing spondylitis or in good health (not recorded which). The conserved cysteine and the conserved F or W are not part of the CDR3 here. The D gene is left open where the match is weak.

>13|TRBV20-1|-|TRBJ1-1
SARDRGSLWTEAF
>12|TRBV15|-|TRBJ1-2
ATSEGVLGYGYT
>13|TRBV3-1|-|TRBJ2-5
ASSQRTRGGETQY
>12|TRBV20-1|-|TRBJ2-1
SVQGPQGNNEQF
>16|TRBV11-2|TRBD2|TRBJ2-3
ASSFPRGLAPLGDTQY
>15|TRBV5-1|TRBD2|TRBJ2-1
ASSLGPGLGAYNEQF
>13|TRBV28|-|TRBJ2-7
ASSSQTETPYEQY
>9|TRBV7-2|-|TRBJ2-7
ASSASDEQY
>12|TRBV20-1|-|TRBJ1-3
SASYGLGGNTIY
>12|TRBV29-1|-|TRBJ1-2
SVEEDLVGYGYT
>10|TRBV29-1|TRBD1|TRBJ1-4
SVGTGEEKLF
>14|TRBV28|TRBD2|TRBJ2-1
ASSSGLAGEVVEQF
>12|TRBV12-3/TRBV12-4|-|TRBJ1-1
ASSFPTLGTEAF
>14|TRBV7-2|TRBD2|TRBJ2-1
ASSTSLAGLYNEQF
>12|TRBV27|-|TRBJ2-6
ASSSISGANVLT
>13|TRBV20-1|TRBD2|TRBJ2-1
SAGLRTSGSNEQF
>14|TRBV5-1|TRBD1|TRBJ2-2
ASSKTGNANTGELF
>10|TRBV10-3|TRBD1|TRBJ2-7
ATRTGDYEQY
>8|TRBV28|-|TRBJ2-7
ATQGIQQY
>13|TRBV2|TRBD1|TRBJ2-5
ASSTGQGPSETQY
>13|TRBV28|-|TRBJ2-7
ASSPGGGTFYEQY
>14|TRBV7-8|-|TRBJ2-3
ASSLVRGWYGDTQY
>13|TRBV28|-|TRBJ1-5
ASSPVRGSNQPQH
>13|TRBV18|-|TRBJ1-2
ASSPPADQNYGYT
>15|TRBV7-9|-|TRBJ2-3
ASRPQRGLADDDTQY
>13|TRBV12-3/TRBV12-4|TRBD2|TRBJ2-2
ASLPVSGGTGELF
>13|TRBV7-6|-|TRBJ2-7
ASSLGRGPTYEQY
>11|TRBV14|TRBD2|TRBJ2-7
ASNRAGGREQY
>13|TRBV5-1|TRBD1|TRBJ2-4
ASKSWGGQGGTQY
>13|TRBV5-5|-|TRBJ2-5
ASSPSGTEKETQC
>12|TRBV20-1|TRBD2|TRBJ2-1
SARERGGSNEQF
>10|TRBV20-1|-|TRBJ2-5
SASLVEETQY